This T cell receptor (beta chain) was sequenced during a study of T cells in localized non-small cell lung cancer. Regarding the study as a whole: Adjacent lung held a median roughly 60 of the top 100 tumor clones. Highest T cell clonality was seen in uninvolved adjacent lung, surpassing that measured in tumor.

This CDR3 is built from 12 residues. Germline V gene lookup returns CDR1 GTSNPN and CDR2 SVGIG (reference sequence). Trimming left V 0 bases short and J 7 bases short, with 9 bases between. In the case of this clone: Its antigen is currently unknown.

Only in-frame clones appear in the TCRdb table, and some are missing; sequencing was by immunoSEQ multiplex PCR. The sample yields about 19,000 clones, just over 90% seen once. This chain connects TRBV30 to TRBJ1-1; D unresolved. The sequencing here drew on peripheral blood, taken before any cancer treatment. This TCR derives from a male donor at least 60 years old with stage I squamous cell lung carcinoma. CDR3 DNA sequence: TGTGCCTGGAGTGTGTCCGCCGATGAAGCTTTCTTT. Protein: CAWSVSADEAFF. The full variable domain, rest sourced from reference TRBV30 and TRBJ1-1, is SQTIHQWPATLVQPVGSPLSLECTVEGTSNPNLYWYRQAAGRGLQLLFYSVGIGQISSEVPQNLSASRPQDRQFILSSKKLLLSDSGFYLCAWSVSADEAFFGQGTRLTVV.